What follows are 24 T cell receptor beta chains derived from one specimen sequenced in a study of OX40 agonist ivuxolimab in advanced cancers. Some clones are missing from TCRdb's copy, which holds only in-frame ones; the method was immunoSEQ multiplex PCR. This table has 42,000 or so clones, approximately 88% appearing once. Sequences were derived from CD4+ or CD8+ T cells sorted from blood, sampled in a trial of the OX40 agonist ivuxolimab. The receptors were gathered from an adult with an advanced solid tumor such as melanoma, head and neck, liver or kidney cancer.

The chain combines TRBV28 with TRBJ2-1, with 10 bases identical to TRBD2. The germline CDR1 and CDR2 sequences are MDHEN and SYDVKM. The CDR3 has 15 residues. J gave up 6 bases and V 6 bases, and 8 bases lay outside the gene matches. CDR3 DNA: TGTGCCAGCAGACTTAGCGGGGGGTTGCTCAATGAGCAGTTCTTC. Translated: CASRLSGGLLNEQFF.

The V and J genes are TRBV29-1 and TRBJ2-7, with TRBD1 identical over 8 bases. From germline, CDR1 is SQVTM and CDR2 ANQGSEA. The CDR3 sequence is 13 residues long. J gave up 3 bases and V 4 bases, and 5 bases lay outside the gene matches. In DNA, the CDR3 is TGCAGCGTTGTCGGGACAGGAGTCTACGAGCAGTACTTC. Its translation: CSVVGTGVYEQYF.

The chain has TRBV27 and TRBJ2-3; D possibly corresponds to TRBD2 (6 bases). The CDR3 covers 16 residues. V was shortened by 0 bases and J by 0 bases, with 10 bases between the two germline ends. Germline CDR1 MNHEY, CDR2 SMNVEV (reference sequence). CDR3 DNA sequence: TGTGCCAGCAGTTTATCCTGGGACTCTAGCACAGATACGCAGTATTTT. This gives the protein CASSLSWDSSTDTQYF.

This clone was found once. The rearrangement links TRBV5-5 to TRBJ2-3; weak D call: TRBD2 (5 bases). The CDR3 runs 16 residues. Between the trimmed V and J ends, which lost 2 bases and 0 bases, there was a span of 13 bases. Per the germline V gene, CDR1 is SGHKS and CDR2 is YYEKEE (reference sequence). Here the CDR3 reads CASSFRVRVSTDTQYF. The DNA for the CDR3 is TGTGCCAGCAGCTTTAGAGTGAGGGTTAGCACAGATACGCAGTATTTT.

The chain is built from TRBV27 and TRBJ1-2; possibly TRBD1 for D (5 bases). Trimming left V 6 bases short and J 7 bases short, with 15 bases between. In germline, CDR1 is MNHEY, CDR2 SMNVEV (reference sequence). There are 13 residues in the CDR3. The CDR3 reads CASSPGGGGGYTF. CDR3 nucleotide sequence: TGTGCCAGCAGCCCCGGGGGGGGAGGTGGCTACACCTTC.

To note about this clone: At the DNA level, this CDR3 is encoded by other sequences in the same sample as well. This chain links TRBV7-8 with TRBJ1-1; D gene unclear. CDR3 length: 12 amino acids. The ends were cut back, 1 base at V and 3 bases at J, with 3 bases in the middle. Germline lookup yields CDR1 SGHVS and CDR2 FQNEAQ. This chain's CDR3 is CASSLGYTEAFF. The CDR3 DNA follows: TGTGCCAGCAGCTTAGGTTACACTGAAGCTTTCTTT.

V and J are TRBV19 and TRBJ2-1; D unresolved. Germline V gene lookup returns CDR1 LNHDA and CDR2 SQIVND (reference sequence). Trimming took 0 bases from V and 2 from J, leaving 2 bases between them. The CDR3 consists of 13 residues. As DNA, the CDR3 is TGTGCCAGTAGTATAGAGCCCTACAATGAGCAGTTCTTC. Its translation is CASSIEPYNEQFF.

The chain uses TRBV5-1 and TRBJ2-7; TRBD2 aligns across 8 bases. V was clipped by 2 bases and J by 2 bases; unmatched bases: 6. CDR3 length equals 15 residues. Germline CDR1 is SGHRS and CDR2 is YFSETQ. The CDR3 sequence is CASSLSSGGAYEQYF. CDR3 in DNA: TGCGCCAGCAGCTTAAGCAGCGGGGGTGCCTACGAGCAGTACTTC.

This chain uses TRBV7-8 with TRBJ1-5; D remains ambiguous. The germline V gene encodes CDR1 SGHVS and CDR2 FQNEAQ. The CDR3 totals 15 residues. V gave up 3 bases and J gave up 1 base, with 10 bases separating them. The CDR3 spells CASSLEDRSNQPQHF. The CDR3 DNA reads as TGTGCCAGCAGCTTGGAGGACCGGAGCAATCAGCCCCAGCATTTT.

The genes are TRBV6-6 and TRBJ2-5, with TRBD1 as a possible D gene (6 bases). The V end was cut by 4 bases, the J end by 1 base, with 13 bases between. The CDR3 runs 15 residues. Per the germline V gene, CDR1 is MNHNY and CDR2 is SVGAGI (reference sequence). In DNA form, the CDR3 reads TGTGCCAGCAGTTCGTACCTAGGGGGCCAAGAGACCCAGTACTTC. Translation: CASSSYLGGQETQYF.

This clone was observed a single time. J is TRBJ1-2 and V is TRBV7-9; 8 bases match TRBD1. Losses at the gene ends were 6 bases for V and 4 bases for J; bases not matched to a gene: 4. CDR1 SEHNR and CDR2 FQNEAQ come from the germline V gene (reference sequence). This CDR3 comprises 13 residues. The CDR3 sequence: CASSQGASYGYTF. In DNA form, the CDR3 reads TGTGCCAGCAGTCAGGGGGCGAGCTATGGCTACACCTTC.

The V gene is TRBV10-1, the J gene TRBJ2-3; the D is unclear. The V and J ends lost 3 bases and 3 bases respectively, with 10 bases between them. This CDR3 region has 14 residues. Germline CDR1 and CDR2: WNHNN and SYGVQD (reference sequence). This chain's CDR3 is CASSEARWTDTQYF. The DNA of the CDR3 is TGCGCCAGCAGTGAAGCCAGGTGGACAGATACGCAGTATTTT.

The CDR3 bases are TGTGCCAGCAGCTCCCGGGACAGGGATTCAATGAGGCAGTTCTTC. This gives the protein CASSSRDRDSMRQFF. The rearrangement joins TRBV7-2 to TRBJ2-1, with 9 bases that match TRBD1. Per the germline V gene, CDR1 is SGHTA and CDR2 is FQGNSA. V lost 4 bases, J lost 12 bases, and 13 bases stayed unmatched. The CDR3 covers 15 residues.

V and J are TRBV6-5 and TRBJ1-5; no reliable D call. The CDR3 loop spans 13 amino acids. Trimming pared 6 bases from V and 4 bases from J, leaving 10 bases between. The germline V gene encodes CDR1 MNHEY and CDR2 SVGAGI. The chain's CDR3 is CASSVGFNQPQHF. CDR3 sequence (DNA): TGTGCCAGCAGCGTAGGCTTTAATCAGCCCCAGCATTTT.

The chain recombines TRBV19 with TRBJ2-7, with 10 bases matching TRBD1. Germline lookup yields CDR1 LNHDA and CDR2 SQIVND (reference sequence). There are 16 residues in the CDR3. Trimming cost V 4 bases and J 4 bases; bases outside gene matches: 10. The CDR3 here is CASSTHRGQGPYEQYF. CDR3 nucleotides: TGTGCCAGTAGTACCCATCGGGGACAGGGGCCTTACGAGCAGTACTTC.

The chain recombines TRBV6-5 with TRBJ2-1; TRBD2 might be the D (6 bases). The germline V gene has CDR1 MNHEY and CDR2 SVGAGI. This CDR3 is 13 amino acids long. Trimming left V 2 bases short and J 5 bases short, with 7 bases between. For the CDR3, the DNA is TGTGCCAGCAGTTACGGAGGGGACAATGAGCAGTTCTTC. Amino acids: CASSYGGDNEQFF.

This chain connects TRBV7-9 to TRBJ2-5; 7 bases are a match to TRBD1. The DNA end lines up better with TRBJ2-7; the J call may be wrong. CDR1 is SEHNR and CDR2 is FQNEAQ in the germline V gene (reference sequence). This CDR3 is built from 15 residues. DNA for the CDR3: TGTGCCAGCAGCTCCCGACAGGGAAGTCCCTACGAGCAGTACTTC. Protein sequence: CASSSRQGSPYEQYF.

The rearrangement links TRBV4-3 to TRBJ2-7, with no clear D. The CDR3 spans 13 residues. V gave up 1 base and J gave up 4 bases, with 8 bases separating them. The germline gives CDR1 LGHNA, CDR2 YSLEER. The CDR3 sequence: CASSQASNYEQYF. As DNA, the CDR3 is TGCGCCAGCAGCCAAGCCTCCAATTACGAGCAGTACTTC.

The table lists this clone with a count of one. The rearrangement joins TRBV5-1 to TRBJ1-2, with D hard to call. Per the germline V gene, CDR1 is SGHRS and CDR2 is YFSETQ. V lost 0 bases, J lost 4 bases, and 13 bases lay in between. The CDR3 loop spans 15 amino acids. This CDR3 reads CASSLAGGSGYGYTF. The DNA of the CDR3 is TGCGCCAGCAGCTTGGCCGGAGGGTCTGGCTATGGCTACACCTTC.

This clone was picked up one time. The V call is TRBV20-1, the J call TRBJ2-4; no clear D gene. This CDR3 spans 10 amino acids. V lost 1 base and J 7 bases, leaving 2 bases between the germline ends. Germline CDR1 and CDR2: DFQATT and SNEGSKA (reference sequence). The CDR3 is CSARVNIQYF. The DNA for the CDR3 is TGCAGTGCTAGAGTGAACATTCAGTACTTC.

This chain links TRBV7-7 with TRBJ2-1; perhaps TRBD1 as D (5 bases). Germline V gives CDR1 SSHAT, CDR2 FNYEAQ (reference sequence). CDR3 length equals 15 residues. V shed 5 bases and J shed 5 bases, with 16 bases lying between them. The CDR3 loop reads CASSPGPRGDNEQFF. For the CDR3, the DNA is TGTGCCAGCAGCCCAGGGCCCCGTGGGGACAATGAGCAGTTCTTC. Using reference TRBV7-7 and TRBJ2-1 for the parts outside the CDR3, the full variable domain is GAGVSQSPRYKVTKRGQDVTLRCDPISSHATLYWYQQALGQGPEFLTYFNYEAQPDKSGLPSDRFSAERPEGSISTLTIQRTEQRDSAMYRCASSPGPRGDNEQFFGPGTRLTVL.

The chain has TRBV7-9 and TRBJ2-7; D not resolved. The CDR3 runs to 12 residues. Germline V gene lookup returns CDR1 SEHNR and CDR2 FQNEAQ (reference sequence). V was pared by 5 bases and J by 3 bases, with 8 bases between. The CDR3 nucleotides read TGTGCCAGCAGCCTCCGAGACTACGAGCAGTACTTC. This encodes CASSLRDYEQYF.

J is TRBJ2-3 and V is TRBV19; D not certain. Germline V CDR1 and CDR2: LNHDA, SQIVND (reference sequence). V shed 4 bases and J shed 0 bases, with 11 bases lying between them. The CDR3 runs 15 residues. The CDR3 region is CASSRELTSTDTQYF. The CDR3 nucleotides are TGTGCCAGTAGTAGAGAACTAACTAGCACAGATACGCAGTATTTT. Full variable domain (missing parts from reference TRBV19 and TRBJ2-3): DGGITQSPKYLFRKEGQNVTLSCEQNLNHDAMYWYRQDPGQGLRLIYYSQIVNDFQKGDIAEGYSVSREKKESFPLTVTSAQKNPTAFYLCASSRELTSTDTQYFGPGTRLTVL.

The genes are TRBV2 and TRBJ2-7, with D hard to call. This CDR3 has 14 residues. Trimming left V 1 base short and J 0 bases short, with 7 bases between. Germline CDR1 and CDR2: SNHLY and FYNNEI. The CDR3 sequence is CASSEGVSSYEQYF. The DNA of the CDR3 is TGTGCCAGCAGTGAAGGTGTCAGCTCCTACGAGCAGTACTTC.